This paragraph reports one T cell receptor beta chain. Antigen: not known. The sample originates from a study of CD8+ T cells in alopecia areata. CD4+ and CD8+ T cells were sorted from PBMCs. Isolated RNA was reverse transcribed into cDNA used as the sequencing template. TCRdb keeps only in-frame clones here, not all; method: immunoSEQ multiplex PCR. This table holds about 110,000 clones, around 55% found once. Study-level points and caveats: Mouse data revealed clearer TCR sharing than patient data did, a gap possibly tied to HLA. Sequences from scalp samples also cover resident alphabeta T cells of normal skin. More clonal than normal scalp was lesional scalp, particularly alopecia totalis/universalis.

Material: CD8+ T cells sorted from blood. The TCR was taken from a human donor in good health.

CDR3 protein: CASSLGLAGSTDTQYF. CDR3 in DNA: TGTGCCAGCAGCTTAGGACTAGCGGGAAGCACAGATACGCAGTATTTT. The gene calls are TRBV13 and TRBJ2-3, with 10 positions matching TRBD2. The V gene's germline CDR1 is PRHDT and CDR2 FYEKMQ (reference sequence). V was pared by 0 bases and J by 0 bases, with 0 bases of the junction left unmatched. The CDR3 is 16 residues long.